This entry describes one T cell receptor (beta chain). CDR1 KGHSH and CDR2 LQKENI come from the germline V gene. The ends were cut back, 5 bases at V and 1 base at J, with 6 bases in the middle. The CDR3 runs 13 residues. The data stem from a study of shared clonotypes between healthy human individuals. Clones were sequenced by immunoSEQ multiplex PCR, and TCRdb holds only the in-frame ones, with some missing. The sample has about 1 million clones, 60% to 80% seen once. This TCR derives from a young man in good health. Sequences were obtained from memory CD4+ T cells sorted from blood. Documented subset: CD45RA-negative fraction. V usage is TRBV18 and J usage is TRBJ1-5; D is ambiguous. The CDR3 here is CASSDGSNQPQHF. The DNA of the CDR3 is TGTGCCAGCTCAGACGGGAGCAATCAGCCCCAGCATTTT.